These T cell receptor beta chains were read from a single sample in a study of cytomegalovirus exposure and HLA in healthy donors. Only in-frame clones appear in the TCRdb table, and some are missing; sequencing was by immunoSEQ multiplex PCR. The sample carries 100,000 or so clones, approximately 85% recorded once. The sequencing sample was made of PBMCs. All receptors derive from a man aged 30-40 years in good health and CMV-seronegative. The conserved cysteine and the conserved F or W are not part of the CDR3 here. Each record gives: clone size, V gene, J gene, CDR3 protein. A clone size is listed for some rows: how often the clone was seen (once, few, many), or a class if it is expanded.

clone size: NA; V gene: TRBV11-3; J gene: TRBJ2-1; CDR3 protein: ASSQRAGLPYNEQF
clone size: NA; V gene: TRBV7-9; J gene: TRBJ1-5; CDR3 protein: ASSQGGISNQPQH
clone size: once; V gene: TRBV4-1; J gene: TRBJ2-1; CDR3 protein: ASSQAGTSGWSEQF
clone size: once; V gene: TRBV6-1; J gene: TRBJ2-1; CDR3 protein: ASSGIGRAYNEQF
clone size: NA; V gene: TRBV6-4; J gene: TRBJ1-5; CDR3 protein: ASSVGQTNQPQH
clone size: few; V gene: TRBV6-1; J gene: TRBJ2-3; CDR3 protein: ASSELTDTQY
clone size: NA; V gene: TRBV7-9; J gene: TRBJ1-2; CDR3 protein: ASSLGRDYGYT
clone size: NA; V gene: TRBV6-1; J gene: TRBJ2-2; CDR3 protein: ASRQGSDTGELF
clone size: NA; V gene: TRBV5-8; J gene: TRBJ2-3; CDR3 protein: ASSLGTSGSTDTQY
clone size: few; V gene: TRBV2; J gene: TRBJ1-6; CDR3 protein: ASKGGFLGDNSPLH
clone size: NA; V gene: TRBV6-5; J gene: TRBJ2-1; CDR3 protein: ASSYFDRVGGIEQF
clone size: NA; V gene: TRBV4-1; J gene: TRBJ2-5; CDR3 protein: ASSQDRGRETQY
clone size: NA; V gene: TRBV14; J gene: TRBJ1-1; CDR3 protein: AGSQTGGTEAF
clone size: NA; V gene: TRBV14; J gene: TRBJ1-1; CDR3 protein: ASSSGGGAF
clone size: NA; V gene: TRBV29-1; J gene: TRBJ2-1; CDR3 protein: SAREQTSYNEQF
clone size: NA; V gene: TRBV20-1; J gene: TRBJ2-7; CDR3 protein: SAASSEQY
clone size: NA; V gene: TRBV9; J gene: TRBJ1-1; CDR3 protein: ASSPDSWNTEAF
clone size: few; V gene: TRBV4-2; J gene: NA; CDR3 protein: ASSQEANGDYEQY
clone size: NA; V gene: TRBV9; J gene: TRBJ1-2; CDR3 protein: ASSASTVGRGYT
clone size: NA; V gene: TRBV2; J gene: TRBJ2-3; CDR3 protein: ASVQGAVKDTQY
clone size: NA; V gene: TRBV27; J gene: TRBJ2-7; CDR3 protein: ASSFNWDTYEQY
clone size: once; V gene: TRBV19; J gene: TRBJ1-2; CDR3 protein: ASRVFYGYT
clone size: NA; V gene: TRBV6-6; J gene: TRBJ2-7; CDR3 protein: ASSSTSSYEQY
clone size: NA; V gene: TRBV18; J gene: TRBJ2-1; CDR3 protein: ASSLGTSVRIEQF
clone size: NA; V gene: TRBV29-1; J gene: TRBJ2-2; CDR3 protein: SAQAGLAGAGGELF
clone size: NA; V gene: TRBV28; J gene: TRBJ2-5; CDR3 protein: ASSLWSGGTDQETQY
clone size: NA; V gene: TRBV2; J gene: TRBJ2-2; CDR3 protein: ASRLAVRTGELF
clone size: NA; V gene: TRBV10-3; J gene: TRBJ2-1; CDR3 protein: ATSANDNEQF
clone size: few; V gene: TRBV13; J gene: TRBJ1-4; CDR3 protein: ASSDGRVNEKLF
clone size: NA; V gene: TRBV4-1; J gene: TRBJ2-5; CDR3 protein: ASSQEFRIQETQY
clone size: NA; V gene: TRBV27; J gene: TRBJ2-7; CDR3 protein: ASSFWTSGGALRYEQY
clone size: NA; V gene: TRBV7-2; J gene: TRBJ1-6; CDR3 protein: ASSLDTGYNSPLH
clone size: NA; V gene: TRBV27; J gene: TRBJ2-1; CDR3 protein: ASSVERLSSYNEQF